This TCR beta chain was profiled in a study of identical twins. MiXCR, applied by TCRdb to the 5' RACE reads, yields one record per CDR3 protein. The data show 1.5 million to 2 million distinct CDR3 sequences, with less than 35% seen just once and 0.25% to 0.3% held by the top ten. The sequencing input was cord blood. This TCR derives from a newborn girl in good health.

The CDR3 spells CSASFSGLPSYEQYF. The CDR3 region has the DNA TGCAGTGCTAGCTTTTCGGGACTTCCCTCCTACGAGCAGTACTTC. V and J are TRBV20-1 and TRBJ2-4; D might be TRBD2 (6 bases). The DNA matches TRBJ2-7 better at its end, which makes the J call doubtful. CDR1 is DFQATT, CDR2 SNEGSKA, per germline (reference sequence). CDR3 length equals 15 residues.